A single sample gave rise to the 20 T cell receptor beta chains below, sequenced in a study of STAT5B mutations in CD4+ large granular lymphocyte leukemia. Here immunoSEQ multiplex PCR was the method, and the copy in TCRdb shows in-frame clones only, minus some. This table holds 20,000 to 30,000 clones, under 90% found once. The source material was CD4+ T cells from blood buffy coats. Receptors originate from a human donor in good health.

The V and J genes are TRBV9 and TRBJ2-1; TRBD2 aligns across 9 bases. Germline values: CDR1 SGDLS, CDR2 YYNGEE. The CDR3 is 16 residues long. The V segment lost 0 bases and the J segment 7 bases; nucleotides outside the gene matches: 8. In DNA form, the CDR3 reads TGTGCCAGCAGCGTAGGAACGGCGGGAGGGCCTAATGAGCAGTTCTTC. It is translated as CASSVGTAGGPNEQFF.

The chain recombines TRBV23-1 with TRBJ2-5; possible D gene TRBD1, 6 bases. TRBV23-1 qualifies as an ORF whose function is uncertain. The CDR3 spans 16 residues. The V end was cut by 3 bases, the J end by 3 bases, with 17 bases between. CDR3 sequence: CASSHDTGLGEETQYF. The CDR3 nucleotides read TGCGCCAGCAGTCATGATACAGGGCTGGGGGAAGAGACCCAGTACTTC.

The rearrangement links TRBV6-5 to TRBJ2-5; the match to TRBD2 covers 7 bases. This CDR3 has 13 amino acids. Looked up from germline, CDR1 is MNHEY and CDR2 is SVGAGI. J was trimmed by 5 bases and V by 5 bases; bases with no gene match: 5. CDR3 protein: CASSQGGPETQYF. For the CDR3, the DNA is TGTGCCAGCAGTCAGGGAGGGCCCGAGACCCAGTACTTC.

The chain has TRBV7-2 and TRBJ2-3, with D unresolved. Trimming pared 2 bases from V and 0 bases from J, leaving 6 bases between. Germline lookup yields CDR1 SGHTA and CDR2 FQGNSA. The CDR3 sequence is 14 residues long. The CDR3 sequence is CASSLLGSTDTQYF. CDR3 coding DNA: TGTGCCAGCAGCTTACTAGGTAGCACAGATACGCAGTATTTT. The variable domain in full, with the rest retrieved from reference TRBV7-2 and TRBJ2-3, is GAGVSQSPSNKVTEKGKDVELRCDPISGHTALYWYRQSLGQGLEFLIYFQGNSAPDKSGLPSDRFSAERTGGSVSTLTIQRTQQEDSAVYLCASSLLGSTDTQYFGPGTRLTVL.

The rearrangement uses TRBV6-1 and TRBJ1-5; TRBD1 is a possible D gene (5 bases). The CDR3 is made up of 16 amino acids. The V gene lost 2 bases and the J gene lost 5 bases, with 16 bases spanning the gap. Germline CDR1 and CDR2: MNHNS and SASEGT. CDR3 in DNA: TGTGCCAGCAGTGAACGCTCGGGGGGTTTCTATCAGCCCCAGCATTTT. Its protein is CASSERSGGFYQPQHF.

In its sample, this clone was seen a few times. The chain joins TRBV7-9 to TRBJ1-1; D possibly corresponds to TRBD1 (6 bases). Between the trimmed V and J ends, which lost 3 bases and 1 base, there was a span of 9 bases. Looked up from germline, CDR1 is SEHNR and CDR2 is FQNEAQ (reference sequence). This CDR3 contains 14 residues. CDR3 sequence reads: CASSLGQPNTEAFF. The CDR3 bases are TGTGCCAGCAGCTTGGGACAACCGAACACTGAAGCTTTCTTT.

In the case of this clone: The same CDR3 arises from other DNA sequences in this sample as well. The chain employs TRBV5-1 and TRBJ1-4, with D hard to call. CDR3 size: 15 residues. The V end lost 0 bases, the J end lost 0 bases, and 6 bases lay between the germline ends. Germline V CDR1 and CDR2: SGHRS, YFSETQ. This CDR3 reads CASSLAAATNEKLFF. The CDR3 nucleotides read TGCGCCAGCAGCTTGGCCGCCGCAACTAATGAAAAACTGTTTTTT.

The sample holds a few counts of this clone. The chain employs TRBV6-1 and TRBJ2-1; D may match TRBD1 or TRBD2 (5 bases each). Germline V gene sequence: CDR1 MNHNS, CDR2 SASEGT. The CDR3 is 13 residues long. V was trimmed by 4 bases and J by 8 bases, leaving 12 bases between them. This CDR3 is CASSGRDGHEQFF. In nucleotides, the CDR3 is TGTGCCAGCAGTGGAAGGGACGGCCATGAGCAGTTCTTC.

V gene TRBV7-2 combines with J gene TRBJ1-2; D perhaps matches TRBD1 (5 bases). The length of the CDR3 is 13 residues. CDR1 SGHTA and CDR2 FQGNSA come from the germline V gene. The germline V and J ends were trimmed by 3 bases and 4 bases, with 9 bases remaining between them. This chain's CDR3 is CASSLAGPYGYTF. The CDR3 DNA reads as TGTGCCAGCAGCTTGGCGGGGCCCTATGGCTACACCTTC.

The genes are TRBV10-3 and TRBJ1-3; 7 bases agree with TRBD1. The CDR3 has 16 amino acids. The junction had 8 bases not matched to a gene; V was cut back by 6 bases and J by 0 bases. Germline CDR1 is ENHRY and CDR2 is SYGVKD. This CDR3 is CAIRATGFHSGNTIYF. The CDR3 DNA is TGTGCCATCAGGGCGACAGGGTTCCACTCTGGAAACACCATATATTTT.

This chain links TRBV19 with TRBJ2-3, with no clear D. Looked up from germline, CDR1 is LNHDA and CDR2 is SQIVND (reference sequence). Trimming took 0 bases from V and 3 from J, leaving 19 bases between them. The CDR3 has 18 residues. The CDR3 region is CASSIDLIPGFETDTQYF. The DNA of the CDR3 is TGTGCCAGTAGTATAGATTTGATACCAGGATTCGAGACAGATACGCAGTATTTT.

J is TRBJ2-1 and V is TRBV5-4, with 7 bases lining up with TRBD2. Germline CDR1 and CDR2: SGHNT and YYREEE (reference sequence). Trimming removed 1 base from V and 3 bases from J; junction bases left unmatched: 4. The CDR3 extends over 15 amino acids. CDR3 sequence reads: CASSLIERGYNEQFF. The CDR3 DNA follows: TGTGCCAGCAGCTTGATCGAGCGGGGCTACAATGAGCAGTTCTTC. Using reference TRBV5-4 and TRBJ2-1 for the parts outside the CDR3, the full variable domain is ETGVTQSPTHLIKTRGQQVTLRCSSQSGHNTVSWYQQALGQGPQFIFQYYREEENGRGNFPPRFSGLQFPNYSSELNVNALELDDSALYLCASSLIERGYNEQFFGPGTRLTVL.

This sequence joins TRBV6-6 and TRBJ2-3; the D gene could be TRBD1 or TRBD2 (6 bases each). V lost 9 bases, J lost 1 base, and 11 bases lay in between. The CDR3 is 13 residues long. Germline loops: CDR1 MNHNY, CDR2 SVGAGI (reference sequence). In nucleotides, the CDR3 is TGTGCCAGTTCTAGGGGGGGCACAGATACGCAGTATTTT. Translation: CASSRGGTDTQYF.

CDR3 bases: TGCGCCAGCAGCTTGTTTCTTCGGGGGAAGAGCTCCTACAATGAGCAGTTCTTC. Protein sequence: CASSLFLRGKSSYNEQFF. The chain uses TRBV5-1 and TRBJ2-1; tentatively, D is TRBD2 (6 bases). V was clipped by 1 base and J by 0 bases, with 17 bases between them. The CDR3 consists of 18 residues. The germline gives CDR1 SGHRS, CDR2 YFSETQ.

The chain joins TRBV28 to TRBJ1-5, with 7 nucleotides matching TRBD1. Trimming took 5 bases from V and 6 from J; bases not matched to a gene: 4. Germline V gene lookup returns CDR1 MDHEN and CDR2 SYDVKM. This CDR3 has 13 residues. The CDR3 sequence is CASSRDRVQPQHF. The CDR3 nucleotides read TGTGCCAGCAGTCGCGACAGGGTTCAGCCCCAGCATTTT.

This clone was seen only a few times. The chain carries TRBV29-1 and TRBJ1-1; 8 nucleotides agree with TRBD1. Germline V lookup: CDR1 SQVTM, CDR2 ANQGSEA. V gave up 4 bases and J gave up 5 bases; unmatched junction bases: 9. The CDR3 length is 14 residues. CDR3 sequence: CSVALQGARTEAFF. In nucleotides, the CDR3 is TGCAGCGTTGCTCTTCAGGGGGCGAGGACTGAAGCTTTCTTT.

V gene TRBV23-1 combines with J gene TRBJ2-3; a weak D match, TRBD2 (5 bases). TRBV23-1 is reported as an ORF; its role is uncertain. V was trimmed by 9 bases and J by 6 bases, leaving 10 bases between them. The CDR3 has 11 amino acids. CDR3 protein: CARPGGDTQYF. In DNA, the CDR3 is TGCGCCAGACCCGGCGGGGATACGCAGTATTTT.

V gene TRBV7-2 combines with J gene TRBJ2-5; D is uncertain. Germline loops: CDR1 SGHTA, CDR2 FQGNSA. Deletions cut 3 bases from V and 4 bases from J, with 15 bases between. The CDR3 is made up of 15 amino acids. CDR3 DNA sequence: TGTGCCAGCAGCTTCCTAAGCCGGATCGGAGAGACCCAGTACTTC. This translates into CASSFLSRIGETQYF.

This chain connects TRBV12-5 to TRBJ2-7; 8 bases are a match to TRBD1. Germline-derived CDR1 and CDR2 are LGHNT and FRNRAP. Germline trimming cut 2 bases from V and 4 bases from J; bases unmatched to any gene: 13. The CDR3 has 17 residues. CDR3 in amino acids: CASGLLLPGGLSYEQYF. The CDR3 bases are TGTGCTAGTGGTTTGCTACTCCCAGGGGGCTTAAGTTACGAGCAGTACTTC.

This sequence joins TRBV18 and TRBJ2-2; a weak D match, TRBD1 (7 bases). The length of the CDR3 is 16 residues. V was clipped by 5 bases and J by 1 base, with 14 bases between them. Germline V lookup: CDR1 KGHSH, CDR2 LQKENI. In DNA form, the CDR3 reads TGTGCCAGCTCAGAGGAGGGACAGTGGAACACCGGGGAGCTGTTTTTT. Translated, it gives CASSEEGQWNTGELFF. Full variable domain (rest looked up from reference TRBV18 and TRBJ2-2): NAGVMQNPRHLVRRRGQEARLRCSPMKGHSHVYWYRQLPEEGLKFMVYLQKENIIDESGMPKERFSAEFPKEGPSILRIQQVVRGDSAAYFCASSEEGQWNTGELFFGEGSRLTVL.